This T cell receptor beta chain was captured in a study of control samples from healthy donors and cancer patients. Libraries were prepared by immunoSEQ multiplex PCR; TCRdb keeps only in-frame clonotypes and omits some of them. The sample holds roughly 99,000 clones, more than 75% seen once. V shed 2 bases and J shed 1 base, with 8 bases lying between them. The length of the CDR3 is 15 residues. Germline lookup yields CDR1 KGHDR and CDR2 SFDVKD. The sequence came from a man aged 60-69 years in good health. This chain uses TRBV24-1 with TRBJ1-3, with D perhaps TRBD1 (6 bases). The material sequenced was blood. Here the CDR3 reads CATSDSTGSGNTIYF. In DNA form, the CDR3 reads TGTGCCACCAGTGATTCGACAGGTTCTGGAAACACCATATATTTT.